Each of the 25 T cell receptor beta chains below was sequenced from the same sample in a study of blood T cells in healthy people across ages. Primers used in a second PCR of about 7 to 11 cycles were a sample-barcoded 5' primer and a J-beta primer mix. TCRdb fed the 5' RACE reads into MiXCR, producing one record per CDR3 protein. The data hold roughly 500,000 distinct CDR3 sequences, with 27% observed a single time. Sequencing was carried out using blood. The receptors originated from a woman between 65 and 79 years old in good health.

This sequence joins TRBV7-3 and TRBJ2-5; D is possibly TRBD2 (6 bases). Germline values: CDR1 SGHTA, CDR2 FQGTGA. This CDR3 is 15 amino acids long. Trimming pared 4 bases from V and 5 bases from J, leaving 17 bases between. DNA for the CDR3: TGTGCCAGCAGCTCGACTTCGGGGGTCTGGGAGACCCAGTACTTC. Encoded protein: CASSSTSGVWETQYF.

The J gene is TRBJ2-5, the V gene TRBV6-6; 9 bases line up with TRBD1. Gene TRBJ2-7 matches the end of the DNA better, so the J call may be wrong. Germline V gene sequence: CDR1 MNHNY, CDR2 SVGAGI (reference sequence). This CDR3 is built from 14 residues. The CDR3 spells CASSSRDRAYEQYF. The CDR3 nucleotides are TGTGCCAGCAGTTCCCGGGACAGGGCCTACGAGCAGTACTTC.

The chain joins TRBV28 to TRBJ2-1; 10 bases align to TRBD1. Germline trimming cut 3 bases from V and 9 bases from J; bases unmatched to any gene: 5. Looked up from germline, CDR1 is MDHEN and CDR2 is SYDVKM. The CDR3 spans 14 residues. CDR3 DNA: TGTGCCAGCAGTTTTGGGACAGGGGCCCGTGAGCAGTTCTTC. This gives the protein CASSFGTGAREQFF.

This rearrangement joins TRBV6-5 to TRBJ2-3, with 10 nucleotides matching TRBD2. The germline gives CDR1 MNHEY, CDR2 SVGAGI. This CDR3 has 15 residues. V lost 5 bases and J lost 4; bases outside the gene matches: 6. CDR3 protein: CASSPAAGGPDTQYF. The DNA for the CDR3 is TGTGCCAGCAGTCCCGCAGCGGGGGGGCCAGATACGCAGTATTTT.

The chain recombines TRBV7-2 with TRBJ2-5; D unresolved. V was clipped by 2 bases and J by 5 bases, with 15 bases between them. Germline loops: CDR1 SGHTA, CDR2 FQGNSA. This CDR3 has 15 amino acids. CDR3 amino acids: CASSLPGPGRETQYF. The CDR3 DNA sequence: TGTGCCAGCAGCTTACCCGGGCCCGGCAGGGAGACCCAGTACTTC.

The V call is TRBV3-1, the J call TRBJ2-1, with D tentatively TRBD2 (7 bases). V was trimmed by 4 bases and J by 6 bases, leaving 16 bases between them. Germline values: CDR1 LGHDT, CDR2 YNNKEL (reference sequence). There are 15 residues in the CDR3. CDR3 sequence: CASSLGRGRLNEQFF. The CDR3, as DNA: TGTGCCAGCAGCCTTGGGCGGGGGCGACTCAATGAGCAGTTCTTC.

The chain recombines TRBV9 with TRBJ2-3; a possible D gene is TRBD1 (5 bases). The CDR3 is 15 amino acids. CDR1 and CDR2 from the germline V gene are SGDLS and YYNGEE. The V end lost 4 bases, the J end lost 2 bases, and 14 bases lay between the germline ends. CDR3 nucleotides: TGTGCCAGCAGCCCACCGACAGATATCACAGATACGCAGTATTTT. This sequence encodes CASSPPTDITDTQYF.

The chain uses TRBV5-1 and TRBJ2-1; tentatively, D is TRBD2 (7 bases). Trimming cost V 6 bases and J 4 bases, with 20 bases left between them. The CDR3 is made up of 16 amino acids. Germline V gene data show CDR1 as SGHRS and CDR2 as YFSETQ. The CDR3 sequence: CASTLGRRGVYNEQFF. In DNA, the CDR3 is TGCGCCAGCACCCTCGGGAGGAGGGGGGTATACAATGAGCAGTTCTTC.

This clonotype was seen a few times. This chain joins TRBV12-3 or TRBV12-4 and TRBJ2-5; 7 bases agree with TRBD1. The V gene end was trimmed by 4 bases and the J gene end by 13 bases; junction bases not matched to a gene: 12. This CDR3 spans 13 amino acids. For the CDR3, the DNA is TGTGCCAGCAGTTGGGACAGAGGAGGCAGTCCGTACTTC. It is translated as CASSWDRGGSPYF.

V is TRBV6-4 and J is TRBJ1-2; 9 bases agree with TRBD1. V lost 0 bases and J lost 3; bases outside the gene matches: 2. There are 15 residues in the CDR3. Germline V gene lookup returns CDR1 MRHNA and CDR2 SNTAGT. The CDR3 nucleotides are TGTGCCAGCAGTGACTCAACAGGGGGCGACTATGGCTACACCTTC. As protein: CASSDSTGGDYGYTF.

V is TRBV9 and J is TRBJ2-3, with TRBD2 matching over 10 bases. V lost 4 bases and J lost 5; bases outside the gene matches: 7. Germline CDR1 reads SGDLS; CDR2 reads YYNGEE. CDR3 length: 15 amino acids. The CDR3, as DNA: TGTGCCAGCAGCAGAGCGGGGGGGTCGGTAGATACGCAGTATTTT. Amino acid sequence: CASSRAGGSVDTQYF.

The chain joins TRBV6-4 to TRBJ2-5; D not certain. The J call is doubtful: the DNA matches TRBJ2-7 better. Looked up from germline, CDR1 is MRHNA and CDR2 is SNTAGT. There are 14 residues in the CDR3. The CDR3 region has the DNA TGTGCCAGCAGTGACTCGACCAGCAACTACGAGCAGTACTTC. Translation: CASSDSTSNYEQYF.

The table lists this clonotype with many counts. This chain connects TRBV4-2 to TRBJ2-1, with D maybe TRBD2 (6 bases). The V end was cut by 0 bases, the J end by 0 bases, with 9 bases between. There are 16 residues in the CDR3. Germline values: CDR1 LGHNA, CDR2 YNFKEQ. The CDR3 loop reads CASSQELALSYNEQFF. The CDR3 DNA sequence: TGTGCCAGCAGCCAAGAACTAGCCCTCTCCTACAATGAGCAGTTCTTC.

The table lists this clonotype with a few counts. CDR3 DNA: TGCAGCGTCGCATGGACAGGGCGGGAGACCCAGTACTTC. It specifies CSVAWTGRETQYF. The chain is built from TRBV29-1 and TRBJ2-5; 8 bases match TRBD1. The trim removed 6 bases at V and 5 bases at J, leaving 8 bases unmatched. CDR3 length: 13 amino acids. From germline, CDR1 is SQVTM and CDR2 ANQGSEA.

This clonotype was seen just once. This chain connects TRBV12-3 or TRBV12-4 to TRBJ2-7; 7 bases are a match to TRBD1. J gave up 8 bases and V 2 bases, and 12 bases lay outside the gene matches. This CDR3 has 15 residues. The CDR3 coding sequence is TGTGCCAGCAGTTTATATCCGAGACCGGGACAGAAGCAGTACTTC. It encodes CASSLYPRPGQKQYF.

This clonotype has only a few counts. The chain links TRBV20-1 to TRBJ1-3; TRBD1 might be the D (6 bases). Looked up from germline, CDR1 is DFQATT and CDR2 is SNEGSKA (reference sequence). V shed 3 bases and J shed 4 bases, with 13 bases lying between them. The CDR3 spans 14 residues. The chain's CDR3 is CSASSGARGNTIYF. CDR3 DNA: TGCAGTGCTAGCTCGGGGGCGAGGGGAAACACCATATATTTT.

This clonotype appeared a few times. The chain uses TRBV12-3 or TRBV12-4 and TRBJ2-5, with D perhaps matching TRBD1 (6 bases). Between the trimmed V and J ends, which lost 3 bases and 5 bases, there was a span of 16 bases. This CDR3 region has 15 residues. CDR3 sequence reads: CASSFGSNQGETQYF. The CDR3 DNA reads as TGTGCCAGCAGTTTCGGGTCCAACCAGGGGGAGACCCAGTACTTC.

In this sample, this clonotype turned up a few times. V is TRBV6-5 and J is TRBJ1-2; the D gene is possibly TRBD1 (5 bases). CDR1 MNHEY and CDR2 SVGAGI come from the germline V gene. Trimming pared 6 bases from V and 4 bases from J, leaving 12 bases between. There are 13 residues in the CDR3. The CDR3 spells CASRLTELYGYTF. The CDR3 DNA reads as TGTGCCAGCAGGCTGACAGAACTCTATGGCTACACCTTC.

The chain recombines TRBV9 with TRBJ2-6, with a weak D call TRBD2 (6 bases). CDR1 and CDR2 (germline): SGDLS, YYNGEE. V was pared by 3 bases and J by 1 base, with 8 bases between. This CDR3 spans 15 amino acids. The CDR3 sequence: CASSEAGSGANVLTF. Here the CDR3 DNA reads TGTGCCAGCAGCGAGGCGGGGTCTGGGGCCAACGTCCTGACTTTC.

The gene calls are TRBV6-1 and TRBJ2-4, with D unclear. The germline V and J ends were trimmed by 3 bases and 6 bases, with 18 bases remaining between them. The CDR3 runs to 16 residues. CDR1 is MNHNS and CDR2 is SASEGT in the germline V gene. The CDR3 DNA follows: TGTGCCAGCAGTGAGTATCTCGTGAGGAGTGGAAACATTCAGTACTTC. It translates to CASSEYLVRSGNIQYF.

In nucleotides, the CDR3 is TGTGCCAGCAGCCAAGAGTCTGGGGGTCTGAGCACTGAAGCTTTCTTT. It yields the protein CASSQESGGLSTEAFF. The chain has TRBV4-2 and TRBJ1-1; tentative D call: TRBD1 (5 bases). Per the germline V gene, CDR1 is LGHNA and CDR2 is YNFKEQ. The length of the CDR3 is 16 residues. The V and J ends lost 0 bases and 4 bases respectively, with 15 bases between them.

This clonotype was seen a few times. The chain couples TRBV5-5 to TRBJ1-3; 7 positions match TRBD1. The CDR3 is made up of 17 amino acids. CDR1 and CDR2 (germline): SGHKS, YYEKEE (reference sequence). V dropped 4 bases and J dropped 3; count of bases not matched to a gene: 13. CDR3 amino acids: CASSQLTGTLFGNTIYF. As DNA, the CDR3 is TGTGCCAGCAGCCAATTGACAGGGACATTATTTGGAAACACCATATATTTT.

This clonotype was seen at least ten times. The germline gene is not matched at one end of the junction; a read error may be the cause. The chain employs TRBV5-1 and TRBJ2-1, with D perhaps TRBD2 (5 bases). The CDR3 covers 13 residues. Germline V gives CDR1 SGHRS, CDR2 YFSETQ. CDR3 nucleotide sequence: TGTGCCAGCAGTCTGGACTCTTACAATGAGCAGTTCTTC. This encodes CASSLDSYNEQFF. The full variable domain, in which reference TRBV5-1 and TRBJ2-1 provide the parts outside the CDR3, is KAGVTQTPRYLIKTRGQQVTLSCSPISGHRSVSWYQQTPGQGLQFLFEYFSETQRNKGNFPGRFSGRQFSNSRSEMNVSTLELGDSALYLCASSLDSYNEQFFGPGTRLTVL.

In this sample, this clonotype turned up a few times. This chain links TRBV3-1 with TRBJ2-7; D is perhaps TRBD1 (5 bases). Per germline, CDR1 LGHDT and CDR2 YNNKEL (reference sequence). The length of the CDR3 is 15 residues. V lost 0 bases, J lost 2 bases, and 11 bases lay in between. CDR3 loop: CASSQDVRATYEQYF. The CDR3 nucleotides are TGTGCCAGCAGCCAAGACGTCAGGGCAACCTACGAGCAGTACTTC.

This chain connects TRBV16 to TRBJ1-5, with a tentative D call TRBD1 (5 bases). V was cut by 5 bases and J by 5 bases, with 13 bases left in between. This CDR3 comprises 14 residues. Looked up from germline, CDR1 is KGHSY and CDR2 is FQNENV. The CDR3 bases are TGTGCCAGCAGCTCCTCGGGACTAGATCAGCCCCAGCATTTT. Its protein product is CASSSSGLDQPQHF.